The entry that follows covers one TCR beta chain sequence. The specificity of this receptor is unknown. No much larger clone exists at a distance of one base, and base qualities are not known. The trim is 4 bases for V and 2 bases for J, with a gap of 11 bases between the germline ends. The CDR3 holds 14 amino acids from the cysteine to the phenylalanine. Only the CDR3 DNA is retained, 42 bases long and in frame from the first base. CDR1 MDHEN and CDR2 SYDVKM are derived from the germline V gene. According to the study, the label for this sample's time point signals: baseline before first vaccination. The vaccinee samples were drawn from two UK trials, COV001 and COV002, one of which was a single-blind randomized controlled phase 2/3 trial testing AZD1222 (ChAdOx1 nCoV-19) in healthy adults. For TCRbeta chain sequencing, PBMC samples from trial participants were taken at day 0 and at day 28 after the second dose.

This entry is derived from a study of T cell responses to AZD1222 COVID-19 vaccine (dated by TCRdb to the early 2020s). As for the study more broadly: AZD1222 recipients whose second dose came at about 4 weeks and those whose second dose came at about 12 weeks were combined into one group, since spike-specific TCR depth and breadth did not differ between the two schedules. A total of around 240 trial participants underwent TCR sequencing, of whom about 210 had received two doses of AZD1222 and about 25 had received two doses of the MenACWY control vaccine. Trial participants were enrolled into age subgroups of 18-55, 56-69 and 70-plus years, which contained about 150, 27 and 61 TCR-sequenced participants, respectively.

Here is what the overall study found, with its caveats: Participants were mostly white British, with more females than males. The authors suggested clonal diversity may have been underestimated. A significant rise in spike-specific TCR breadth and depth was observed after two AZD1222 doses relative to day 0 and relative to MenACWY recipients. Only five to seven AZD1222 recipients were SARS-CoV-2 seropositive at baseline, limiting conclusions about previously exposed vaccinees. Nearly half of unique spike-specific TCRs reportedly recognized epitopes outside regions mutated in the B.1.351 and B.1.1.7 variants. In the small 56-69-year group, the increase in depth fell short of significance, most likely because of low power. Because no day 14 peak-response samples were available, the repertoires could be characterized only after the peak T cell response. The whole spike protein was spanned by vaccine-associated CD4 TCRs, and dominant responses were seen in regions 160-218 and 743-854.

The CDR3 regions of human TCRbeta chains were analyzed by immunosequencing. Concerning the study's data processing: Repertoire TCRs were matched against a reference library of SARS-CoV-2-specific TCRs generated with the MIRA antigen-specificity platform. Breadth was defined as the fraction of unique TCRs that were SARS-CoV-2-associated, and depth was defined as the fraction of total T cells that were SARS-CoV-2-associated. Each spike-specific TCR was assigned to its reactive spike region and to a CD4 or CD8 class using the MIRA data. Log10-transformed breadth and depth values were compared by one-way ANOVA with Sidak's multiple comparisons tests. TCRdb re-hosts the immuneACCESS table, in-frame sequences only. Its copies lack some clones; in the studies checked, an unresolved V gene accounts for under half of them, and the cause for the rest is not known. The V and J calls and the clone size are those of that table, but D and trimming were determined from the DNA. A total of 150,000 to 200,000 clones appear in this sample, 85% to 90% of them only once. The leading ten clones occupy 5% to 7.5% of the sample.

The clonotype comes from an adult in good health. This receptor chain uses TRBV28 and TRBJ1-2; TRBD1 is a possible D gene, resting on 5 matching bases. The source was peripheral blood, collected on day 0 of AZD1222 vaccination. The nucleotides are TGTGCCAGCAGTTCCCCGGGGCTCAACTATGGCTACACCTTC. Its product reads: CASSSPGLNYGYTF.